This is a list of T cell receptor beta chains from one sample in a study of CD8 T cells in ankylosing spondylitis. TCRdb called the 5' RACE reads again in MiXCR, with one record for every CDR3 protein. This sample yields hundreds of thousands of distinct CDR3 sequences, of which 12% are seen a single time; around 0.51% belongs to the top ten. The sequencing sample was made of blood, either unsorted or a sorted T cell fraction (not recorded which). The receptors shown here come from a male donor with ankylosing spondylitis. CDR3s include the opening cysteine and the closing phenylalanine or tryptophan. A D gene is named only where the DNA matches it firmly. Clone sizes are given selectively: once, few, many, or a class where the clone is expanded.

>TRBJ2-1|NA|TRBV7-2|few|10
TGTGCCAGCAGCTTCGTGGTGTGGAATTTC
CASSFVVWNF
>TRBJ2-7|NA|TRBV20-1|few|15
TGCAGTGCTATCGGTGGTAGTGAGCACACCTACGAGCAGTACTTC
CSAIGGSEHTYEQYF
>TRBJ2-5|TRBD2|TRBV20-1|many|14
TGCAGTGCCACCGGGACTAGGGGTGAAGAGACCCAGTACTTC
CSATGTRGEETQYF
>TRBJ1-5|NA|TRBV20-1|NA|13
TGCAGTGCACAGGGCGCGGGGGATCAGCCCCAGCATTTT
CSAQGAGDQPQHF
>TRBJ2-5|NA|TRBV5-1|NA|14
TGCGCCAGCAGCAATCCGGGACACCAAGAGACCCAGTACTTC
CASSNPGHQETQYF
>TRBJ1-1|NA|TRBV20-1|many|11
TGCAGTGCGGACAGTAACACTGAAGCTTTCTTT
CSADSNTEAFF
>TRBJ1-1|TRBD1|TRBV4-2|many|14
TGTGCCAGCAGCCATCAGGGGGTTGGGACTGAAGCTTTCTTT
CASSHQGVGTEAFF
>TRBJ2-7|TRBD1|TRBV20-1|few|14
TGCAGTGCTCACAACAGGGGCTACAGCTACGAGCAGTACTTC
CSAHNRGYSYEQYF
>TRBJ2-7|NA|TRBV20-1|few|13
TGCAGTGCTAGAGATCAATGGGTGCGGGAGCAGTACTTC
CSARDQWVREQYF
>TRBJ2-1|TRBD2|TRBV28|many|14
TGTGCCAGCAGGACTAGCGGGAGGCTCAATGAGCAGTTCTTC
CASRTSGRLNEQFF
>TRBJ1-1|NA|TRBV29-1|NA|15
TGCAGCGTTGTTGTCCAGGAAAACTGGAACACTGAAGCTTTCTTT
CSVVVQENWNTEAFF
>TRBJ2-7|NA|TRBV4-3|few|13
TGCGCCAGCAGCCAAGTTCCCTTGGGCGAGCAGTACTTC
CASSQVPLGEQYF
>TRBJ2-3|NA|TRBV5-1|NA|14
TGCGCCAGCAGCCTCGACTCAGGCCCAGATACGCAGTATTTT
CASSLDSGPDTQYF
>TRBJ1-2|NA|TRBV18|NA|13
TGTGCCAGCTCACCACTGGCAGGGTACGGCTACACCTTC
CASSPLAGYGYTF
>TRBJ2-5|NA|TRBV5-1|few|15
TGCGCCAGCCGACTCGGGGCCCACTCACAAGAGACCCAGTACTTC
CASRLGAHSQETQYF
>TRBJ2-7|TRBD2|TRBV2|NA|19
TGTGCCAGCAGTGTAGATAGGACTAGCGGGTCTCGGAGCTCCTACGAGCAGTACTTC
CASSVDRTSGSRSSYEQYF
>TRBJ2-4|NA|TRBV20-1|NA|12
TGCAGTGCTCTCCTCGCGTTTAGCATTCAGTACTTC
CSALLAFSIQYF
>TRBJ1-1|TRBD1|TRBV9|NA|15
TGTGCCAGCAGGTCGCAGGGACAGACGAACACTGAAGCTTTCTTT
CASRSQGQTNTEAFF
>TRBJ1-5|TRBD1|TRBV19|NA|17
TGTGCCAGTAGTAAGGGTTCGGGACAGGGGGCTGGTCAGCCCCAGCATTTT
CASSKGSGQGAGQPQHF
>TRBJ1-1|NA|TRBV7-2|few|14
TGTGCCAGCAGCTACCGGCAAGGGGGCACTGAAGCTTTCTTT
CASSYRQGGTEAFF
>TRBJ1-2|NA|TRBV12-3/TRBV12-4|NA|12
TGTGCCAGCAGCTTCAGGGGAATTGGCTACACCTTC
CASSFRGIGYTF
>TRBJ1-2|NA|TRBV6-1|few|13
TGTGCCAGCAGTCAGAGGGGAGAATATGGCTACACCTTC
CASSQRGEYGYTF
>TRBJ2-7|NA|TRBV3-1|many|11
TGTGCCAGCAGCCAAGGATACGAGCAGTACTTC
CASSQGYEQYF
>TRBJ1-1|NA|TRBV6-4|many|14
TGTGCCAGCAGTGACTCGAGCAAGAACACTGAAGCTTTCTTT
CASSDSSKNTEAFF
>TRBJ2-3|NA|TRBV27|NA|14
TGTGCCACGAAGTCGGGCGGGGGCACAGATACGCAGTATTTT
CATKSGGGTDTQYF
>TRBJ2-6|NA|TRBV28|NA|17
TGTGCCAGCAGTTTCATCGGGACGGCCTCTGGGGCCAACGTCCTGACTTTC
CASSFIGTASGANVLTF
>TRBJ2-1|TRBD1|TRBV2|NA|13
TGTGCCAGCACCTCACAGGGGGGATCTGAGCAGTTCTTC
CASTSQGGSEQFF
>TRBJ2-7|TRBD1|TRBV3-1|few|15
TGTGCCAGCAGCCTTGGGACAGGGGGGACTGCCGAGCAGTACTTC
CASSLGTGGTAEQYF
>TRBJ2-7|TRBD1|TRBV6-2/TRBV6-3|few|15
TGTGCCAGCAGCTCATATAACAGGGGGATCTACGAGCAGTACTTC
CASSSYNRGIYEQYF
>TRBJ2-5|NA|TRBV5-6|NA|16
TGTGCCAGCAGCTTGGTGCAAGGAGCATTCACAGAGACCCAGTACTTC
CASSLVQGAFTETQYF
>TRBJ2-3|NA|TRBV7-2|few|14
TGTGCCAGCACCGCTTCATGGTACACAGATACGCAGTATTTT
CASTASWYTDTQYF
>TRBJ1-5|NA|TRBV10-3|NA|13
TGTGCCACCAGAGGGCCGAGCAATCAGCCCCAGCATTTT
CATRGPSNQPQHF
>TRBJ2-3|NA|TRBV20-1|many|13
TGCAGCTATACCTCGCCAGGCACAGATACGCAGTATTTT
CSYTSPGTDTQYF
>TRBJ2-6|NA|TRBV28|few|15
TGTGCCAGCAGTTTCGCAGGCTCCGGGGCCAACGTCCTGACTTTC
CASSFAGSGANVLTF
>TRBJ2-7|NA|TRBV20-1|many|14
TGCAGTGTCATAGTTGGGGAAAACACCTACGAGCAGTACTTC
CSVIVGENTYEQYF
>TRBJ1-2|NA|TRBV7-8|NA|14
TGTGCCAGCAGCCGGGCGGGGGTTAGTGAGGGCTACACCTTC
CASSRAGVSEGYTF
>TRBJ1-2|NA|TRBV28|few|17
TGTGCCAGCAGTTTATCGGCCAGCGATCTCTCTAACTATGGCTACACCTTC
CASSLSASDLSNYGYTF
>TRBJ1-2|NA|TRBV4-1|few|15
TGCGCCAGCCACCCTGCCCTCGGAGCGGGGGATGGCTACACCTTC
CASHPALGAGDGYTF
>TRBJ2-7|NA|TRBV7-9|few|16
TGTGCCAGCAGCTTAGTCTTAGGGTCCTACTCCTACGAGCAGTACTTC
CASSLVLGSYSYEQYF
>TRBJ2-7|TRBD2|TRBV4-3|NA|15
TGCGCCAGCAGCCAAGATAACTCGGGAGGAGGCGAGCAGTACTTC
CASSQDNSGGGEQYF
>TRBJ1-2|TRBD1|TRBV28|few|15
TGTGCCAGCAGTTTAAGCAGGGGGCGATACGGAGGCTACACCTTC
CASSLSRGRYGGYTF
>TRBJ2-5|NA|TRBV20-1|few|14
TGCAGTGCTAGAGAGTACAGTCACCAAGAGACCCAGTACTTC
CSAREYSHQETQYF
>TRBJ2-1|NA|TRBV7-8|few|14
TGTGCCAGCAGCTTAGTGAGCGGACGAAATGAGCAGTTCTTC
CASSLVSGRNEQFF
>TRBJ2-7|TRBD1|TRBV14|many|14
TGTGCCAGCAGCCGGGACAGGTTCTCCTACGAGCAGTACTTC
CASSRDRFSYEQYF
>TRBJ2-2|NA|TRBV6-2/TRBV6-3|NA|13
TGTGCCATGGGCGGCCCAAACACCGGGGAGCTGTTTTTT
CAMGGPNTGELFF
>TRBJ1-1|NA|TRBV12-3/TRBV12-4|NA|13
TGTGCCAGCACCGAGAGGGAAGGCTCCGGAGCTTTCTTT
CASTEREGSGAFF
>TRBJ2-1|TRBD2|TRBV10-3|many|13
TGTGCCATCAGTGAGCAGACTAGCGGCCATCAGTTCTTC
CAISEQTSGHQFF
>TRBJ2-1|TRBD2|TRBV20-1|few|16
TGCAGTGCTAGCGGTTCGACTAGCGTGACCGACAATGAGCAGTTCTTC
CSASGSTSVTDNEQFF
>TRBJ2-7|NA|TRBV6-1|few|14
TGTGCCAGAACGGGGCAAGAAGGGGCCTACGAGCAGTACTTC
CARTGQEGAYEQYF
>TRBJ2-2|TRBD1|TRBV7-2|once|14
TGTGCCAGCAGGACAGGGATGAGCACCGGGGAGCTGTTTTTT
CASRTGMSTGELFF
>TRBJ1-5|NA|TRBV7-9|NA|15
TGTGCCAGCAGCTATTCGGGAAATAGCAATCAGCCCCAGCATTTT
CASSYSGNSNQPQHF
>TRBJ1-2|NA|TRBV5-1|few|14
TGCGCCAGCAGCTCATGGACCGATCAAAATGGCTACACCTTC
CASSSWTDQNGYTF
>TRBJ2-1|NA|TRBV29-1|NA|13
TGCAGCGTCCGGGAAGACCCCTACAATGAGCAGTTCTTC
CSVREDPYNEQFF
>TRBJ2-1|NA|TRBV5-1|many|15
TGCGCCAGCAGTATCTGGACGGTTGAAGACAATGAGCAGTTCTTC
CASSIWTVEDNEQFF
>TRBJ1-2|NA|TRBV10-3|many|12
TGTGCCATCAGTGGACCTCACTATGGCTACACCTTC
CAISGPHYGYTF